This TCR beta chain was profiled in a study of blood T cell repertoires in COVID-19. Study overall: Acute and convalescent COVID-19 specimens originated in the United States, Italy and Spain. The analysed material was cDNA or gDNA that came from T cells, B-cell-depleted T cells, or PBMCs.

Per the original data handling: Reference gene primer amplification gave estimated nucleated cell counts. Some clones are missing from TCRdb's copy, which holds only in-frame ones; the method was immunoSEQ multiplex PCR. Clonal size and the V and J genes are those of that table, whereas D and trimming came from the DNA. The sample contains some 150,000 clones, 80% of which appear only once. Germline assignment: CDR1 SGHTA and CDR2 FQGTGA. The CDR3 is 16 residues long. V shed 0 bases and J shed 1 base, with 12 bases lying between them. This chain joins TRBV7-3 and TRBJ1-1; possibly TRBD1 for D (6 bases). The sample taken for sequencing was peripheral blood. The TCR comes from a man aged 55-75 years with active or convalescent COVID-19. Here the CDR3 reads CASSLTATTGNTEAFF. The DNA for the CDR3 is TGTGCCAGCAGCTTAACTGCTACGACAGGGAACACTGAAGCTTTCTTT.